This entry lists 2 T cell receptor beta chains sequenced from one sample in a study of cytomegalovirus exposure and HLA in healthy donors. PCR involved 60 Vbeta and 13 Jbeta primers. The protocol was immunoSEQ multiplex PCR, while the TCRdb copy is restricted to in-frame clones and leaves out a portion. In the table there are under 200,000 clones, 80% of which are singletons. Source material: PBMCs. The receptor set was obtained from a man in his thirties or forties in good health and CMV-seronegative.

This chain joins TRBV7-9 and TRBJ2-7, with D maybe TRBD2 (5 bases). The CDR3 covers 15 residues. In germline, CDR1 is SEHNR, CDR2 FQNEAQ (reference sequence). V shed 2 bases and J shed 7 bases, with 18 bases lying between them. The CDR3 coding sequence is TGTGCCAGCAGCTTAAGCTCAGTCTCAACGGGGGAGCAGTACTTC. This encodes CASSLSSVSTGEQYF.

The chain has TRBV4-3 and TRBJ2-1, with D hard to call. The germline CDR1 and CDR2 sequences are LGHNA and YSLEER. Trimming took off 0 bases at V and 0 bases at J, with 6 bases between the two ends. The CDR3 sequence is 15 residues long. CDR3 sequence (DNA): TGCGCCAGCAGCCAAGACTCGCGCTCCTACAATGAGCAGTTCTTC. Amino acid sequence: CASSQDSRSYNEQFF.